Shown below are 10 T cell receptor beta chains from a single sample sequenced in a study of immune cell composition in non-small cell lung cancer. Using immunoSEQ multiplex PCR, the repertoire was profiled, and TCRdb retains in-frame clones only, with some absent. Here the sample spans about 5,000 clones, about 80% being singletons. Input material: lung tumor tissue. These receptors originate from a human donor with non-small cell lung cancer.

The chain has TRBV5-4 and TRBJ2-5; D is unclear. This CDR3 region has 15 residues. V was trimmed by 0 bases and J by 1 base, leaving 10 bases between them. Germline CDR1 SGHNT, CDR2 YYREEE (reference sequence). The CDR3 sequence is CASSLDGWLQETQYF. DNA for the CDR3: TGTGCCAGCAGCTTGGATGGGTGGCTCCAAGAGACCCAGTACTTC.

This chain joins TRBV9 and TRBJ2-5, with D perhaps being TRBD1 or TRBD2 (5 bases each). The CDR3 length is 14 residues. Trimming cost V 0 bases and J 2 bases, with 8 bases left between them. Germline V gene data show CDR1 as SGDLS and CDR2 as YYNGEE. CDR3 DNA sequence: TGTGCCAGCAGCGTAGGGGGGTGGCAAGAGACCCAGTACTTC. Residues: CASSVGGWQETQYF.

This clone was seen only a few times. This chain connects TRBV9 to TRBJ2-3; D is possibly TRBD1 (7 bases). The germline CDR1 and CDR2 sequences are SGDLS and YYNGEE. V shed 0 bases and J shed 6 bases, with 14 bases lying between them. This CDR3 comprises 15 residues. This CDR3 reads CASSVASGGGDTQYF. CDR3 DNA: TGTGCCAGCAGCGTAGCAAGCGGAGGGGGCGATACGCAGTATTTT.

The V and J genes are TRBV4-2 and TRBJ2-1; D is possibly TRBD1 or TRBD2 (6 bases each). The CDR3 is 16 residues long. CDR1 is LGHNA, CDR2 YNFKEQ, per germline. The ends were cut back, 0 bases at V and 0 bases at J, with 9 bases in the middle. DNA for the CDR3: TGTGCCAGCAGCCAAGAGGGGGGCAGCTCCTACAATGAGCAGTTCTTC. Protein: CASSQEGGSSYNEQFF.

For the CDR3, the DNA is TGTGCCAGCAGTGATCCCTCGACAGGGATCAATCAGCCCCAGCATTTT. As protein: CASSDPSTGINQPQHF. The rearrangement uses TRBV6-1 and TRBJ1-5; TRBD1 matches 7 bases. V was pared by 3 bases and J by 3 bases, with 8 bases of the junction left unmatched. CDR3 length: 16 amino acids. The germline V gene encodes CDR1 MNHNS and CDR2 SASEGT.

The chain combines TRBV10-3 with TRBJ2-2; 7 bases line up with TRBD2. With 4 bases clipped from V and 4 bases from J, the junction kept 9 bases outside the gene matches. The CDR3 loop spans 16 amino acids. Germline V CDR1 and CDR2: ENHRY, SYGVKD. As DNA, the CDR3 is TGTGCCATCAGTGCAGTTTTAGCGGGTGGCACCGGGGAGCTGTTTTTT. Protein sequence: CAISAVLAGGTGELFF.

This clone came up a few times. The chain employs TRBV6-5 and TRBJ2-3, with TRBD1 matching 8 bases. This CDR3 is 16 amino acids long. The V segment lost 2 bases and the J segment 4 bases; nucleotides outside the gene matches: 8. Germline V gene data show CDR1 as MNHEY and CDR2 as SVGAGI. In nucleotides, the CDR3 is TGTGCCAGCAGTTACGCTCACAGGGGGGCCCCAGATACGCAGTATTTT. This gives the protein CASSYAHRGAPDTQYF.

The gene calls are TRBV9 and TRBJ2-7; D remains unclear. The length of the CDR3 is 15 residues. V lost 0 bases, J lost 0 bases, and 10 bases lay in between. Germline values: CDR1 SGDLS, CDR2 YYNGEE. CDR3 nucleotides: TGTGCCAGCAGCGTAGGGGCTCTTAGCTCCTACGAGCAGTACTTC. This gives the protein CASSVGALSSYEQYF.

There are a few counts of this clone. The rearrangement uses TRBV6-5 and TRBJ2-7; 8 bases fit TRBD2. The V and J ends lost 6 bases and 2 bases, in that order; junction bases with no gene match: 9. CDR1 and CDR2 (germline): MNHEY, SVGAGI. CDR3 length: 15 amino acids. The CDR3 coding sequence is TGTGCCAGCAGGGACCGGGAGGGCGGCACCTACGAGCAGTACTTC. This gives the protein CASRDREGGTYEQYF.

This sequence joins TRBV7-3 and TRBJ2-3, with 8 bases identical to TRBD2. The CDR3 is 17 residues long. The germline gives CDR1 SGHTA, CDR2 FQGTGA. V shed 2 bases, J shed 3 bases, and the junction held 10 bases outside the gene matches. CDR3 DNA sequence: TGTGCCAGCAGCTTACGGAGCAGCGGGGGTATAACAGATACGCAGTATTTT. It is translated as CASSLRSSGGITDTQYF.